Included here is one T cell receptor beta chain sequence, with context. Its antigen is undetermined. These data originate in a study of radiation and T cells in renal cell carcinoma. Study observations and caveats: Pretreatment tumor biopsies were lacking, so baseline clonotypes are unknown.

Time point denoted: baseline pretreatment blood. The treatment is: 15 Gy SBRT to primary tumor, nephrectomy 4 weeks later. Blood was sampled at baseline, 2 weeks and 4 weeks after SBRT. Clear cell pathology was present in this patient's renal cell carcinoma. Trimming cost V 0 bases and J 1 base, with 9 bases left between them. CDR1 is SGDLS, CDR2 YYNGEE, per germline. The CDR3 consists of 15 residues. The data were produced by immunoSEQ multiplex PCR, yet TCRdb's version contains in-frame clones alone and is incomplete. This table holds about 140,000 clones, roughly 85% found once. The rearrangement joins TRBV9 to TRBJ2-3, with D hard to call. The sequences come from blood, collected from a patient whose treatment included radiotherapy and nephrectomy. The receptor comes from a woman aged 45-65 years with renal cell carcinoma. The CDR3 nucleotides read TGTGCCAGCAGCGTAGGGTCGCCGGGCACAGATACGCAGTATTTT. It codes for CASSVGSPGTDTQYF.